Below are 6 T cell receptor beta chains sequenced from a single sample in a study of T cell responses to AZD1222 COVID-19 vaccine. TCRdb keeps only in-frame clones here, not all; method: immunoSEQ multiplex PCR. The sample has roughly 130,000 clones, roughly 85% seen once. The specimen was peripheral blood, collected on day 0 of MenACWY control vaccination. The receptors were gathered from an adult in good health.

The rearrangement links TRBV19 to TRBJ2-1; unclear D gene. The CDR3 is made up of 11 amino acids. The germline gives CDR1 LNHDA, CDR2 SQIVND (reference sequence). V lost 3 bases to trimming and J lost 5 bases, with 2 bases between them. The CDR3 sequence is CASSIHNEQFF. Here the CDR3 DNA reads TGTGCCAGTAGTATCCACAATGAGCAGTTCTTC.

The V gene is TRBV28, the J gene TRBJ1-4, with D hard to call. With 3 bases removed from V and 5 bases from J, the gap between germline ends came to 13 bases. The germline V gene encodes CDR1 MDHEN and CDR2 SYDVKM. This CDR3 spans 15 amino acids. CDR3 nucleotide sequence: TGTGCCAGCAGTTTTGGGTCTCCCAGGAATGAAAAACTGTTTTTT. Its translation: CASSFGSPRNEKLFF.

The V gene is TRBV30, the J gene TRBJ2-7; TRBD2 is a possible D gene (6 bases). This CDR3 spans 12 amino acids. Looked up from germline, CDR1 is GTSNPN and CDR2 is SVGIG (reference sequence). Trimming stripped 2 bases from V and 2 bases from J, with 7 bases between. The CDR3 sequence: CAWSLATYEQYF. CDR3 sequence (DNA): TGTGCCTGGAGTCTAGCGACCTACGAGCAGTACTTC.

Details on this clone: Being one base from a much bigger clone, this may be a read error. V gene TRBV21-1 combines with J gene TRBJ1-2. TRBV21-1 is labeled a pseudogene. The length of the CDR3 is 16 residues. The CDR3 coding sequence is TGTGCCAGCAGCAAATCCAGAAGAGGGCTTAACTATGGCTACACCTTC. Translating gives CASSKSRRGLNYGYTF.

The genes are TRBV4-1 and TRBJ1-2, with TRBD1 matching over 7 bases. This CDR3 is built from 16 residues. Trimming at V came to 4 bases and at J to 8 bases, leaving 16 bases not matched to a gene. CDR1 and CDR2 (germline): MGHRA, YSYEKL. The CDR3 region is CASSPSGGTNREGYTF. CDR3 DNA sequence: TGCGCCAGCAGCCCCTCAGGGGGGACTAATCGAGAGGGCTACACCTTC.

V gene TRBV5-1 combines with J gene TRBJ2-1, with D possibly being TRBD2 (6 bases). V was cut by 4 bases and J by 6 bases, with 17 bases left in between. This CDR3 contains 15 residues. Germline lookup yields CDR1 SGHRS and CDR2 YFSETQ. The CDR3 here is CASSLSGVLGNEQFF. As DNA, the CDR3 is TGCGCCAGCAGCCTGTCGGGAGTGCTTGGCAATGAGCAGTTCTTC.